This T cell receptor (beta chain) was found in a study of blood T cells in healthy people across ages. Study results and limitations: The lack of PBMC sorting stopped any conclusive naive versus antigen-experienced comparison. Age advanced and TCR beta diversity per million T cells fell, roughly linearly. Changes seen in expanded clonotypes were possibly confounded by donor CMV status left unknown.

A sample-barcoded 5' primer and a J-beta primer mix were used in a second PCR of about 7 to 12 cycles. A single record per CDR3 protein comes from TCRdb applying MiXCR to the 5' RACE reads. The data hold around 970,000 distinct CDR3 sequences, with roughly 51% observed a single time. Details on this clonotype: Its target is unknown.

After removal of 0 bases from V and 5 bases from J, the junction contained 4 bases not matched to a gene. The CDR3 is 15 amino acids. From germline, CDR1 is GTSNPN and CDR2 SVGIG (reference sequence). Isolated PBMCs totaled at least 7 million in each sample. Sequencing was carried out using blood. The gene calls are TRBV30 and TRBJ1-4; 9 bases are a match to TRBD1. The clonotype comes from a woman aged 55-70 years in good health. CDR3 residues: CAWSVGTGRNEKLFF. The CDR3 region has the DNA TGTGCCTGGAGTGTAGGGACAGGGCGAAATGAAAAACTGTTTTTT.